A single sample gave rise to the 14 T cell receptor beta chains below, sequenced in a study of blood T cell repertoires in COVID-19. The assay was immunoSEQ multiplex PCR, and TCRdb's table has in-frame clones only and misses some. This table has some 150,000 clones, 65% to 90% appearing once. The source material was peripheral blood. These receptors all come from an older woman with COVID-19, enrolled during active disease.

This clone was recorded a few times. This may stem from a read error, because a much larger clone lies one nucleotide away. This sample also contains other DNA sequences that code for the same CDR3. The chain links TRBV18 to TRBJ1-1; 7 bases match TRBD1. This CDR3 comprises 14 residues. Losses at the gene ends were 3 bases for V and 1 base for J; bases not matched to a gene: 2. Germline V gene sequence: CDR1 KGHSH, CDR2 LQKENI. CDR3 loop: CASSPDRKNTEAFF. CDR3 in DNA: TGTGCCAGCTCACCGGACAGGAAGAACACTGAAGCTTTCTTT.

The chain carries TRBV5-1 and TRBJ1-4; no clear D gene. Trimming cost V 1 base and J 5 bases, with 9 bases left between them. Germline-derived CDR1 and CDR2 are SGHRS and YFSETQ. The CDR3 has 14 amino acids. CDR3 amino acids: CASSLLTVNEKLFF. CDR3 bases: TGCGCCAGCAGCTTGCTTACAGTAAATGAAAAACTGTTTTTT.

The V and J genes are TRBV4-1 and TRBJ1-1; D gene uncertain. Trimming pared 6 bases from V and 1 base from J, leaving 12 bases between. From germline, CDR1 is MGHRA and CDR2 YSYEKL. The CDR3 covers 14 residues. The CDR3 DNA reads TGCGCCAGCAGTTTACAGTCCGGGAACACTGAAGCTTTCTTT. It encodes CASSLQSGNTEAFF.

A single count supports this clone. The chain couples TRBV5-1 to TRBJ1-5; 7 bases line up with TRBD1. Germline loops: CDR1 SGHRS, CDR2 YFSETQ. V lost 4 bases, J lost 4 bases, and 2 bases stayed unmatched. The CDR3 runs 13 residues. The CDR3 DNA sequence: TGCGCCAGCAGCGCGGGACAGAATCAGCCCCAGCATTTT. It specifies CASSAGQNQPQHF.

This chain uses TRBV4-1 with TRBJ1-5; D perhaps matches TRBD1 (5 bases). The germline gives CDR1 MGHRA, CDR2 YSYEKL. The CDR3 contains 15 residues. V shed 1 base and J shed 5 bases, with 12 bases lying between them. In nucleotides, the CDR3 is TGCGCCAGCAGCCAAGGGCAAGGGACTTATCAGCCCCAGCATTTT. It translates to CASSQGQGTYQPQHF.

The chain links TRBV5-8 to TRBJ1-4; D remains unclear. With 0 bases removed from V and 6 bases from J, the gap between germline ends came to 12 bases. The CDR3 has 15 amino acids. Looked up from germline, CDR1 is SGHTS and CDR2 is YDEGEE. The CDR3 here is CASSLGLTSYEKLFF. CDR3 bases: TGTGCCAGCAGCTTGGGACTCACGTCCTATGAAAAACTGTTTTTT.

The chain carries TRBV7-2 and TRBJ1-3, with 7 nucleotides matching TRBD1. CDR1 and CDR2 (germline): SGHTA, FQGNSA. This CDR3 is built from 16 residues. Trimming took 5 bases from V and 0 from J; bases not matched to a gene: 7. The CDR3 protein is CASSPRTGLSGNTIYF. CDR3 DNA sequence: TGTGCCAGCAGCCCCCGGACAGGACTCTCTGGAAACACCATATATTTT.

This rearrangement joins TRBV28 to TRBJ1-5; weak D call: TRBD1 (5 bases). The germline V and J ends were trimmed by 4 bases and 7 bases, with 20 bases remaining between them. Germline V gene lookup returns CDR1 MDHEN and CDR2 SYDVKM. The CDR3 spans 16 residues. The CDR3 coding sequence is TGTGCCAGCAGTTCCTTATCCTTAAGGGGCAGGCAGCCCCAGCATTTT. It translates to CASSSLSLRGRQPQHF.

The genes are TRBV7-2 and TRBJ1-2; TRBD1 might be the D (5 bases). Trimming left V 1 base short and J 5 bases short, with 17 bases between. This CDR3 comprises 16 residues. Germline V gene lookup returns CDR1 SGHTA and CDR2 FQGNSA. In DNA, the CDR3 is TGTGCCAGCAGCTTAGGCCTCCTGGCGGGGGAATATGGCTACACCTTC. Protein: CASSLGLLAGEYGYTF.

This clone is medium-sized in the sample. The CDR3: CASTQAGGPYEQYF. The DNA of the CDR3 is TGTGCCAGCACACAAGCGGGAGGGCCTTACGAGCAGTACTTC. The chain carries TRBV6-5 and TRBJ2-7; 10 bases match TRBD2. Germline CDR1 MNHEY, CDR2 SVGAGI. This CDR3 comprises 14 residues. The trim removed 7 bases at V and 4 bases at J, leaving 7 bases unmatched.

This chain joins TRBV7-9 and TRBJ1-1, with 10 bases matching TRBD1. The CDR3 is 14 residues long. V shed 4 bases, J shed 4 bases, and the junction held 3 bases outside the gene matches. Germline V CDR1 and CDR2: SEHNR, FQNEAQ (reference sequence). The DNA of the CDR3 is TGTGCCAGCAGCTCGGACAGGGGGGTCACTGAAGCTTTCTTT. It translates to CASSSDRGVTEAFF.

J is TRBJ1-1 and V is TRBV28; 8 bases map to TRBD1. With V trimmed by 7 bases and J by 0 bases, 4 bases remained unmatched. Germline CDR1 reads MDHEN; CDR2 reads SYDVKM. The CDR3 has 14 residues. CDR3 residues: CASIEDRVNTEAFF. The DNA of the CDR3 is TGTGCCAGCATCGAGGACAGGGTGAACACTGAAGCTTTCTTT. Filled out from reference TRBV28 and TRBJ1-1, the complete variable domain reads DVKVTQSSRYLVKRTGEKVFLECVQDMDHENMFWYRQDPGLGLRLIYFSYDVKMKEKGDIPEGYSVSREKKERFSLILESASTNQTSMYLCASIEDRVNTEAFFGQGTRLTVV.

The chain combines TRBV2 with TRBJ1-1; D perhaps matches TRBD1 (6 bases). Germline V gene sequence: CDR1 SNHLY, CDR2 FYNNEI. The CDR3 totals 14 residues. Trimming took off 2 bases at V and 5 bases at J, with 12 bases between the two ends. The CDR3 spells CASSEYPGATEAFF. In DNA form, the CDR3 reads TGTGCCAGCAGTGAATATCCAGGGGCAACTGAAGCTTTCTTT. Using reference TRBV2 and TRBJ1-1 for the parts outside the CDR3, the full variable domain is EPEVTQTPSHQVTQMGQEVILRCVPISNHLYFYWYRQILGQKVEFLVSFYNNEISEKSEIFDDQFSVERPDGSNFTLKIRSTKLEDSAMYFCASSEYPGATEAFFGQGTRLTVV.

Comments on this clone: One end of the junction fails to match germline, which may point to a read error. The chain carries TRBV5-5 and TRBJ1-2; TRBD1 matches at 7 bases. Germline V CDR1 and CDR2: SGHKS, YYEKEE (reference sequence). The CDR3 consists of 14 residues. This CDR3 is CASSLTGTVYGYTF. The CDR3 nucleotides are TGTGCTAGCAGCTTGACCGGGACAGTCTATGGCTACACCTTC.